Listed here are 5 T cell receptor beta chains from one sample, sequenced in a study of blood T cells in healthy people across ages. The use of a sample-barcoded 5' primer and a J-beta primer mix characterized a second PCR of roughly 6 to 11 cycles. TCRdb re-called the 5' RACE reads with MiXCR, one entry per CDR3 protein. The sample holds some 890,000 distinct CDR3 sequences, 25% to 30% seen once. This sample was also put to use in a study of T cells of mothers and their children.

The sequenced material came from blood. The receptor source for this set is a middle-aged woman in good health.

This clonotype was detected many times. This rearrangement joins TRBV29-1 to TRBJ2-7; D tentatively reads TRBD1 or TRBD2 (5 bases each). Deletions cut 5 bases from V and 4 bases from J, with 12 bases between. The germline CDR1 and CDR2 sequences are SQVTM and ANQGSEA. The CDR3 runs to 12 residues. CDR3 amino acids: CSVPGPRYEQYF. CDR3 coding DNA: TGCAGCGTTCCGGGACCGCGATACGAGCAGTACTTC.

The chain carries TRBV5-6 and TRBJ1-4; D uncertain. V shed 3 bases and J shed 4 bases, with 10 bases lying between them. Germline lookup yields CDR1 SGHDT and CDR2 YYEEEE. The CDR3 has 14 residues. CDR3 protein: CASSCKGYNEKLFF. For the CDR3, the DNA is TGTGCCAGCAGCTGTAAGGGTTATAATGAAAAACTGTTTTTT.

This clonotype was counted only a few times. The J gene is TRBJ2-1, the V gene TRBV5-1; 7 nucleotides match TRBD1. Looked up from germline, CDR1 is SGHRS and CDR2 is YFSETQ. Trimming at V came to 0 bases and at J to 5 bases, leaving 8 bases not matched to a gene. The CDR3 totals 16 residues. The CDR3 coding sequence is TGCGCCAGCAGCTTGGCTAGACAGGGCAAGAACAATGAGCAGTTCTTC. Its translation is CASSLARQGKNNEQFF.

This chain uses TRBV27 with TRBJ2-1; TRBD2 agrees at 10 bases. J was trimmed by 6 bases and V by 5 bases; bases with no gene match: 10. This CDR3 region has 16 residues. Germline CDR1 reads MNHEY; CDR2 reads SMNVEV (reference sequence). CDR3: CASSPLTAGGTNEQFF. CDR3 DNA: TGTGCCAGCAGTCCCCTCACAGCGGGGGGGACCAATGAGCAGTTCTTC.

As regards this clonotype: A junction boundary mismatches the germline segment, possibly from a read error. The chain has TRBV12-3 or TRBV12-4 and TRBJ2-7, with 7 bases lining up with TRBD1. This CDR3 spans 15 amino acids. The CDR3 protein is CASSLHRQGAYEQYF. CDR3 nucleotide sequence: TGTGCCAGCAGTCTACATAGACAGGGAGCCTACGAGCAGTATTTC.